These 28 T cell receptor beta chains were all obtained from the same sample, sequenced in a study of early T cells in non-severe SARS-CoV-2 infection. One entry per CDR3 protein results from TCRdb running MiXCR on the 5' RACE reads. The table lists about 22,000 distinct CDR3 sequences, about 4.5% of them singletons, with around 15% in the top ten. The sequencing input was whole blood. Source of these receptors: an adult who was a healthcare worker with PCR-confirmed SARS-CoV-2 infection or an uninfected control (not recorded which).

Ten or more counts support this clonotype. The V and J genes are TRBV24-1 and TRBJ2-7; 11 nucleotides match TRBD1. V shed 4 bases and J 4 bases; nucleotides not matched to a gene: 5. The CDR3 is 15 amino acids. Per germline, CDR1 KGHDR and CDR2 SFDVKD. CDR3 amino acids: CATSDTGTGGYEQYF. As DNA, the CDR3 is TGTGCCACCAGTGACACCGGGACAGGGGGGTACGAGCAGTACTTC.

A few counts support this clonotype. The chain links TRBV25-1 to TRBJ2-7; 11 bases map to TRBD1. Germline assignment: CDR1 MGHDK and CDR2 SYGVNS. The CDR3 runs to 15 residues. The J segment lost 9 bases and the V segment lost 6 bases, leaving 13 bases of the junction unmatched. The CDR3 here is CASSRIGTGGFGQYF. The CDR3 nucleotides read TGTGCCAGCAGCAGAATCGGGACAGGGGGTTTTGGGCAGTACTTC.

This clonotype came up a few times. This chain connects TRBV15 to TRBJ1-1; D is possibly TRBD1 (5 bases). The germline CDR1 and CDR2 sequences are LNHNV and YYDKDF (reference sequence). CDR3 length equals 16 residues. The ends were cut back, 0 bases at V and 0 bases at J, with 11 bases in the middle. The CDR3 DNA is TGTGCCACCAGCAGAGAGGGGGGTACCATGAACACTGAAGCTTTCTTT. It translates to CATSREGGTMNTEAFF.

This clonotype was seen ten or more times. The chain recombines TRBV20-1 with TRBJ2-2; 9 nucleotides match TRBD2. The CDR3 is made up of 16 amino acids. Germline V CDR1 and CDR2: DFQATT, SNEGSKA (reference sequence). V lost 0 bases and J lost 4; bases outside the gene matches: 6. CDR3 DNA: TGCAGTGCTAGAGATCAGCGGGGGGTTCTCACCGGGGAGCTGTTTTTT. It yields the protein CSARDQRGVLTGELFF.

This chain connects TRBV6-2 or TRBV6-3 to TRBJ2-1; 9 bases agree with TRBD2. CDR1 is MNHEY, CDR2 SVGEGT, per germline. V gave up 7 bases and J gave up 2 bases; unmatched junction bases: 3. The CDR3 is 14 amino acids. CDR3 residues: CASILAGAYNEQFF. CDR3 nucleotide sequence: TGTGCCAGCATCTTAGCGGGGGCCTACAATGAGCAGTTCTTC.

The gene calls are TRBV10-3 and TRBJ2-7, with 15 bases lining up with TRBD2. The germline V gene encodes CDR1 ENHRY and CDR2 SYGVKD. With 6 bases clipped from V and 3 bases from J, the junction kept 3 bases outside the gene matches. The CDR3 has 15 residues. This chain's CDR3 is CAISGTSGGFYEQYF. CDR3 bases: TGTGCCATCAGCGGGACTAGCGGGGGGTTCTACGAGCAGTACTTC.

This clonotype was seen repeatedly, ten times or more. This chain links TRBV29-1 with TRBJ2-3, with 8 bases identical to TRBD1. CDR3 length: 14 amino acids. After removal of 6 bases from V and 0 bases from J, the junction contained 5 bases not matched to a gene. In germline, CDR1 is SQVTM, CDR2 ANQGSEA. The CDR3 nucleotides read TGCAGCGTCTACAGGGGGGAGAGCACAGATACGCAGTATTTT. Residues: CSVYRGESTDTQYF.

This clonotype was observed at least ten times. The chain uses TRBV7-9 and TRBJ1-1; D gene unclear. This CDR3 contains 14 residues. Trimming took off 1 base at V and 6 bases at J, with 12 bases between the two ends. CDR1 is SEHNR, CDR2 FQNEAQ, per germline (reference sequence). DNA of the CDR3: TGTGCCAGCAGCTTAGATGGGGAGAGCGCTGAAGCTTTCTTT. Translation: CASSLDGESAEAFF. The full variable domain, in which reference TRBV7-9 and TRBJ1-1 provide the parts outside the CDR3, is DTGVSQNPRHKITKRGQNVTFRCDPISEHNRLYWYRQTLGQGPEFLTYFQNEAQLEKSRLLSDRFSAERPKGSFSTLEIQRTEQGDSAMYLCASSLDGESAEAFFGQGTRLTVV.

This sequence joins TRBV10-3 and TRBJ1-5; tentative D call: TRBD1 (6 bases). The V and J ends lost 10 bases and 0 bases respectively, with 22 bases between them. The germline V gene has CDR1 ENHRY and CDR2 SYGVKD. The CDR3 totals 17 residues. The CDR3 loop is CATRPWDTPGSNQPQHF. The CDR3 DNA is TGTGCCACCCGCCCTTGGGACACCCCGGGTAGCAATCAGCCCCAGCATTTT.

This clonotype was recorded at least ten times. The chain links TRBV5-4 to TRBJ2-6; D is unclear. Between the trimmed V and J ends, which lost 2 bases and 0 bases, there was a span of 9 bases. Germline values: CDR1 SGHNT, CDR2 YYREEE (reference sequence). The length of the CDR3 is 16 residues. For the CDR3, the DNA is TGTGCCAGCAGCTTAGGCGGCCCCTCTGGGGCCAACGTCCTGACTTTC. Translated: CASSLGGPSGANVLTF. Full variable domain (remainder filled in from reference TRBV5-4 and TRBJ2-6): ETGVTQSPTHLIKTRGQQVTLRCSSQSGHNTVSWYQQALGQGPQFIFQYYREEENGRGNFPPRFSGLQFPNYSSELNVNALELDDSALYLCASSLGGPSGANVLTFGAGSRLTVL.

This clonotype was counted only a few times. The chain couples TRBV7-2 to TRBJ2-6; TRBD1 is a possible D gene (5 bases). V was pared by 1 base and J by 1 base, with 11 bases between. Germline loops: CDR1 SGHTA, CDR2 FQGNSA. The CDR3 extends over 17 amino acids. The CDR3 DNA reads TGTGCCAGCAGCTTAGGGCCCTCAGGGTCTGGGGCCAACGTCCTGACTTTC. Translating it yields CASSLGPSGSGANVLTF.

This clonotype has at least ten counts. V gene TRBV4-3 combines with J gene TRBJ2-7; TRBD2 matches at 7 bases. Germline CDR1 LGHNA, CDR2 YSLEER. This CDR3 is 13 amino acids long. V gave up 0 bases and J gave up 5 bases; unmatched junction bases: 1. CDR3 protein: CASSQDRGDEQYF. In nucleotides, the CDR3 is TGCGCCAGCAGCCAAGACCGGGGGGACGAGCAGTACTTC.

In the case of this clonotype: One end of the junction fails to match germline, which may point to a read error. The CDR3 protein is CASSSGILKTGMNTEAFF. The CDR3 DNA reads as TGCGCCAGCAGCTCCGGGATACTAAAGACAGGGATGAATACTGAAGCTTTCTTT. The V and J genes are TRBV5-1 and TRBJ1-1, with 7 bases that match TRBD1. Germline CDR1 SGHRS, CDR2 YFSETQ. The CDR3 covers 18 residues.

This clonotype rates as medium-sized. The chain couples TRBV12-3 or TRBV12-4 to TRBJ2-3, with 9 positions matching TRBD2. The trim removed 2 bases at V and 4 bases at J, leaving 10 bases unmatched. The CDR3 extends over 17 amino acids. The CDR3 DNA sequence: TGTGCCAGCAGTTTATCTGCCGGCGGGGGGGCCCCAGATACGCAGTATTTT. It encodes CASSLSAGGGAPDTQYF.

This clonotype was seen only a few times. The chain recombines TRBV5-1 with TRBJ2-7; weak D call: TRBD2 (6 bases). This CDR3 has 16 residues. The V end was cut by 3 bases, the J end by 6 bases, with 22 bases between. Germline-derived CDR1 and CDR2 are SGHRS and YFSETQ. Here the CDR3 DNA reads TGCGCCAGCAGCTCCCGGGCGGGTGGTCAGGGAGGCGAGCAGTACTTC. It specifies CASSSRAGGQGGEQYF.

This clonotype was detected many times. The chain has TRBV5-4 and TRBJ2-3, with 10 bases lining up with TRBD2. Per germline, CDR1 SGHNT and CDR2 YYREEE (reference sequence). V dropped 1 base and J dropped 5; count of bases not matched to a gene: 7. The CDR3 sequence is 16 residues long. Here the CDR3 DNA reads TGTGCCAGCAGCTTGAACAGCGGGGGGGCCGGAGATACGCAGTATTTT. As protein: CASSLNSGGAGDTQYF.

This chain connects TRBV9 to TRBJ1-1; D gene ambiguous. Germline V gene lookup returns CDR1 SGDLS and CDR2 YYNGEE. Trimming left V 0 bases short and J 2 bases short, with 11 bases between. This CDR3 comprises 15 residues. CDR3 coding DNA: TGTGCCAGCAGCGTAGGGTCGGTCTTAAACACTGAAGCTTTCTTT. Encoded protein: CASSVGSVLNTEAFF.

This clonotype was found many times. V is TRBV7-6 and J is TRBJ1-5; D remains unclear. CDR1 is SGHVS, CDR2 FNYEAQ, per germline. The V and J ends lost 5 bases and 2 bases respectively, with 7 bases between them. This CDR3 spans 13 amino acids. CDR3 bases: TGTGCCAGCAGCCCCGATCGCAATCAGCCCCAGCATTTT. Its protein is CASSPDRNQPQHF.

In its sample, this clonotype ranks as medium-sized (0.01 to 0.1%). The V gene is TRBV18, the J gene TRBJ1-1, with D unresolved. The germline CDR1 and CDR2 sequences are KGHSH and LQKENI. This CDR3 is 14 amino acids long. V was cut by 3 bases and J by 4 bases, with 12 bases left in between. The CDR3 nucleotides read TGTGCCAGCTCACCCGTCGTCCCGGGCACTGAAGCTTTCTTT. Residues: CASSPVVPGTEAFF.

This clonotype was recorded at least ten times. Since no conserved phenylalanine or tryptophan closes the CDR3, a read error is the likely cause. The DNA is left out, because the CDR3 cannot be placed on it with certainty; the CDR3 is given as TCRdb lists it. The CDR3 loop is CSAREPGQGVTVL. The chain employs TRBV20-1 and TRBJ1-1; the table's D call, TRBD1, was not checked against the DNA. Germline V gene data show CDR1 as DFQATT and CDR2 as SNEGSKA (reference sequence). The CDR3 totals 13 residues, both ends included.

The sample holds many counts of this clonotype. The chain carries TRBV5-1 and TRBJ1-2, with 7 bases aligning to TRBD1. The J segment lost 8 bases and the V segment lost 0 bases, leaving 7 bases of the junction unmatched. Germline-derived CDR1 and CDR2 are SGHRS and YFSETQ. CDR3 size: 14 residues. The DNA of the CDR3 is TGCGCCAGCAGCTTGGACAGGGGCGACGGAGGCTACACCTTC. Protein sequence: CASSLDRGDGGYTF.

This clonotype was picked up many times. This CDR3 is CASSLVLLSGGGNEQFF. DNA of the CDR3: TGTGCCAGCAGCTTAGTACTCCTGAGCGGGGGTGGGAATGAGCAGTTCTTC. This chain uses TRBV11-2 with TRBJ2-1, with 8 bases that match TRBD2. CDR1 and CDR2 (germline): SGHAT, FQNNGV. This CDR3 region has 17 residues. Losses at the gene ends were 1 base for V and 7 bases for J; bases not matched to a gene: 12.

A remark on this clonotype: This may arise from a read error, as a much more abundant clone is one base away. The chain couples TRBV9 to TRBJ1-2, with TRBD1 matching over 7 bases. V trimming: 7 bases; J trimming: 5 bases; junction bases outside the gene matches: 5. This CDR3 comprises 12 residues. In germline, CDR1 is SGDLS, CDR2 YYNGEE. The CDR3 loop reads CASQQGTYGYTF. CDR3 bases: TGTGCCAGCCAACAGGGGACTTATGGCTACACCTTC.

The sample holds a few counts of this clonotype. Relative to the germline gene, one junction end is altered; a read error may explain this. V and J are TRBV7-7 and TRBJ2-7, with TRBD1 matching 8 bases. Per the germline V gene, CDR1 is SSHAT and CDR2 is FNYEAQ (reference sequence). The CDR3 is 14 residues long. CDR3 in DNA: TGTGCTAGCAGCTTCGACAGGGGTAGCAACGAGCAGTACTTC. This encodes CASSFDRGSNEQYF. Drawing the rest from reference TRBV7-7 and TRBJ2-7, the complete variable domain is GAGVSQSPRYKVTKRGQDVTLRCDPISSHATLYWYQQALGQGPEFLTYFNYEAQPDKSGLPSDRFSAERPEGSISTLTIQRTEQRDSAMYRCASSFDRGSNEQYFGPGTRLTVT.

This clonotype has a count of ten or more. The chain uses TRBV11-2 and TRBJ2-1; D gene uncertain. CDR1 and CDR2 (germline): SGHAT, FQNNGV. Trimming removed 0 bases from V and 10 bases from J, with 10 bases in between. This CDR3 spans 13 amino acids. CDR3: CASSLDQPREQFF. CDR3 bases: TGTGCCAGCAGCTTAGATCAACCTCGGGAGCAGTTCTTC.

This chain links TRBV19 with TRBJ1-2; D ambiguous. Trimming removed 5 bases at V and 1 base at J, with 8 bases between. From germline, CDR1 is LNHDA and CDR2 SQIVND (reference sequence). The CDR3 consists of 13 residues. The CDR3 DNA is TGTGCCAGTAGTCTCGGGAATAACTATGGCTACACCTTC. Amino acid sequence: CASSLGNNYGYTF.

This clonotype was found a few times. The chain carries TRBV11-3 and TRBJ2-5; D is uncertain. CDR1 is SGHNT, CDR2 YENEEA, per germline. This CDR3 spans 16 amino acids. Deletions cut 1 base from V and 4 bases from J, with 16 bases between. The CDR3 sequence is CASSLGIATEPETQYF. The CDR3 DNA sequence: TGTGCCAGCAGCTTAGGAATCGCGACGGAACCAGAGACCCAGTACTTC. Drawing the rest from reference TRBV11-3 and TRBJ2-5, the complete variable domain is EAGVVQSPRYKIIEKKQPVAFWCNPISGHNTLYWYLQNLGQGPELLIRYENEEAVDDSQLPKDRFSAERLKGVDSTLKIQPAELGDSAVYLCASSLGIATEPETQYFGPGTRLLVL.

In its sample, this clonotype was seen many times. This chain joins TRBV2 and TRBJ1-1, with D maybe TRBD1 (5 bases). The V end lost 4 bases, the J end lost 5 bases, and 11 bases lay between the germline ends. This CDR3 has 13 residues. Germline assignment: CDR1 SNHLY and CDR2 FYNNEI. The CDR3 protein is CASSGGPGTEAFF. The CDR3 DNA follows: TGTGCCAGCAGTGGGGGACCCGGGACTGAAGCTTTCTTT.